This TCR beta chain was sequenced during a study of T and B cells in COVID-19 patients. For the study at large: Median age was about 35 years in the recovered cohort and around 67 years in the active-infection cohort.

Only a few counts were recorded for this clonotype. TRB was amplified from about 240-490 ng of blood genomic DNA. This CDR3 has 14 residues. Trimming took 6 bases from V and 11 from J, leaving 20 bases between them. Multiplex PCR with BIOMED2 TRB-A/B primer pools amplified TRB rearrangements. Each CDR3 protein is one row after TCRdb ran MiXCR on the multiplex PCR reads. Of approximately 15,000 distinct CDR3 sequences listed, around 30% are singletons. Sequencing used blood. This TCR derives from a human donor who had recovered from COVID-19. The V gene is TRBV12-3 or TRBV12-4, the J gene TRBJ1-5; tentatively, D is TRBD1 (5 bases). This chain's CDR3 is CASRSVQGRTTQHF. CDR3 nucleotides: TGTGCCAGCAGATCAGTCCAGGGAAGAACCACCCAGCATTTT.